This T cell receptor (beta chain) was captured by sequencing in a study of blood T cell repertoires in COVID-19. Study overall: The United States, Italy and Spain supplied acute and convalescent COVID-19 samples.

With 0 bases removed from V and 4 bases from J, the gap between germline ends came to 12 bases. The V gene's germline CDR1 is MNHEY and CDR2 SVGAGI. The CDR3 spans 15 residues. Generated by immunoSEQ multiplex PCR, the TCRdb table keeps only in-frame clones and is missing some. The sample lists 150,000 to 200,000 clones; roughly 80% were seen once. During active infection, Seattle patients enrolled and were then monitored through disease. The rearrangement links TRBV6-5 to TRBJ2-5; maybe TRBD1 (7 bases). This TCR came from a woman aged 60-70 years with COVID-19, enrolled during active disease. The sequencing sample was made of peripheral blood. CDR3 protein: CASSYSGRGVETQYF. The CDR3 coding sequence is TGTGCCAGCAGTTACTCCGGCAGGGGGGTAGAGACCCAGTACTTC.